This TCR beta chain is from a study of blood T cell repertoires in COVID-19. Overall study context: T cells, B-cell-depleted T cells, or PBMCs supplied cDNA or gDNA.

The germline V gene has CDR1 LNHNV and CDR2 YYDKDF (reference sequence). The CDR3 sequence is 14 residues long. The V segment lost 2 bases and the J segment 9 bases; nucleotides outside the gene matches: 7. Original handling: Nucleated cell number was recorded as an estimate derived from reference gene primer amplification. Using immunoSEQ multiplex PCR, the repertoire was profiled, and TCRdb retains in-frame clones only, with some absent. D and trimming come from the DNA, and the V and J calls and clone size come from that table. Here the sample spans about 320,000 clones, over 90% being singletons. Allocation to cohorts depended on clinical history reported by the participants. Within the 2 weeks before study entry, each person in the exposed group met a COVID-19 case. This clone appeared a single time.

V is TRBV15 and J is TRBJ1-1; TRBD1 matches 9 bases. This receptor was identified in a woman aged 25 to 39 who had been exposed to COVID-19. Sequenced input: PBMCs or T cells enriched from blood (not recorded which). CDR3 DNA: TGTGCCACCAGCAGACTTACAGGGGGCAGAAAAGCTTTCTTT. It specifies CATSRLTGGRKAFF.